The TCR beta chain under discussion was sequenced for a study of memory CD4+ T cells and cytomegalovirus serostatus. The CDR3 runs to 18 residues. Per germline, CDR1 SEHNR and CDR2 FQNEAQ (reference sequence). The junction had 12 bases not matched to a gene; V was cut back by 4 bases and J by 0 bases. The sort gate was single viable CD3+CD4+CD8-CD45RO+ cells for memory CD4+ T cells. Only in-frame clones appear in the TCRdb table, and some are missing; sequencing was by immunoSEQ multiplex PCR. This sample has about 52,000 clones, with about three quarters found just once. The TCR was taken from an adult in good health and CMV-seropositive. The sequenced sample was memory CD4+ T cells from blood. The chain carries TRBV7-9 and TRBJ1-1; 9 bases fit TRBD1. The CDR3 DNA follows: TGTGCCAGCAGCTCAAAAACAGGGGGCGGTACCATGAACACTGAAGCTTTCTTT. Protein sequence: CASSSKTGGGTMNTEAFF.